This T cell receptor beta chain appears in the sequencing data of a study of cytomegalovirus exposure and HLA in healthy donors. Background on the study: An earlier analysis identified 120 million or so unique TCR beta sequences in approximately 190 million T cells.

In the case of this clone: Its antigen is undetermined.

CDR1 and CDR2 from the germline V gene are MDHEN and SYDVKM. This CDR3 has 11 residues. V was pared by 5 bases and J by 10 bases, with 9 bases between. Study-level results: What was likely a sequencing artifact was a cluster of highly shared sequence variants.

Primers for the PCR totalled 60 Vbeta and 13 Jbeta. This table comes from immunoSEQ multiplex PCR, and its TCRdb copy is limited to in-frame clones, with some not included. The table includes 150,000 to 200,000 clones, 84% detected once. Sequencing was carried out using PBMCs. This chain links TRBV28 with TRBJ2-1; D might be TRBD2 (5 bases). This TCR derives from a boy under 18 in good health and CMV-seronegative. The CDR3 is CASSNRGEQFF. The CDR3 coding sequence is TGTGCCAGCAGTAACCGGGGAGAGCAGTTCTTC.